A single sample gave rise to the 12 T cell receptor beta chains below, sequenced in a study of cytomegalovirus exposure and HLA in healthy donors. The primer mix had 60 Vbeta and 13 Jbeta primers. This table comes from immunoSEQ multiplex PCR, and its TCRdb copy is limited to in-frame clones, with some not included. The repertoire holds some 160,000 clones, about three quarters seen once, with 5% to 7% in the top ten. Sequenced: PBMCs. The receptors here all came from a man in his forties in good health and CMV-seronegative.

This clone was seen more than once but under ten times. The V and J genes are TRBV30 and TRBJ1-1; D not resolved. Germline V lookup: CDR1 GTSNPN, CDR2 SVGIG (reference sequence). CDR3 length: 13 residues. V was shortened by 3 bases and J by 4 bases, with 12 bases between the two germline ends. The DNA for the CDR3 is TGTGCCTGGAGGCGGGCTTCAAGCACTGAAGCTTTCTTT. It encodes CAWRRASSTEAFF.

V usage is TRBV6-5 and J usage is TRBJ1-6; D may be TRBD1 (5 bases). Germline lookup yields CDR1 MNHEY and CDR2 SVGAGI. Trimming removed 6 bases from V and 5 bases from J, with 11 bases in between. The CDR3 runs to 14 residues. Here the CDR3 reads CASSPDRDNSPLHF. The CDR3 DNA is TGTGCCAGCAGCCCTGACAGAGATAATTCACCCCTCCACTTT.

J is TRBJ1-6 and V is TRBV7-9, with no clear D. Germline CDR1 reads SEHNR; CDR2 reads FQNEAQ (reference sequence). The CDR3 is 16 residues long. V lost 1 base to trimming and J lost 0 bases, with 7 bases between them. CDR3 protein: CASSLDVSSYNSPLHF. In nucleotides, the CDR3 is TGTGCCAGCAGCTTAGACGTGAGCTCCTATAATTCACCCCTCCACTTT.

The V call is TRBV7-2, the J call TRBJ2-3, with 10 bases that match TRBD2. The CDR3 is made up of 16 amino acids. V shed 2 bases, J shed 8 bases, and the junction held 10 bases outside the gene matches. Per the germline V gene, CDR1 is SGHTA and CDR2 is FQGNSA. The CDR3 region is CASSLRGLATRGTQYF. CDR3 sequence (DNA): TGTGCCAGCAGCTTAAGGGGACTAGCGACTCGGGGTACGCAGTATTTT.

The chain has TRBV19 and TRBJ2-5; TRBD1 matches at 9 bases. In germline, CDR1 is LNHDA, CDR2 SQIVND (reference sequence). The CDR3 consists of 17 residues. The V gene end was trimmed by 6 bases and the J gene end by 0 bases; junction bases not matched to a gene: 11. CDR3 in DNA: TGTGCCAGTAGGGGACAGGGTCTGGGGGAGTACCAAGAGACCCAGTACTTC. Its translation: CASRGQGLGEYQETQYF.

This chain uses TRBV7-2 with TRBJ2-2, with TRBD2 identical over 9 bases. The germline gives CDR1 SGHTA, CDR2 FQGNSA. This CDR3 is built from 19 residues. V trimming: 3 bases; J trimming: 4 bases; junction bases outside the gene matches: 15. The CDR3 DNA reads as TGTGCCAGCAGCTTCCAGCCCCCTAGCGGGGAGGGACCCACCGGGGAGCTGTTTTTT. Amino acids: CASSFQPPSGEGPTGELFF.

The genes are TRBV7-9 and TRBJ2-5, with 7 nucleotides matching TRBD2. The V segment lost 5 bases and the J segment 3 bases; nucleotides outside the gene matches: 9. Germline CDR1 is SEHNR and CDR2 is FQNEAQ (reference sequence). CDR3 size: 15 residues. CDR3 sequence (DNA): TGTGCCAGCAGCCGCGTCCTCGCGGGAGAAGAGACCCAGTACTTC. Translated, it gives CASSRVLAGEETQYF.

The chain uses TRBV4-3 and TRBJ2-5; 11 bases align to TRBD2. Per the germline V gene, CDR1 is LGHNA and CDR2 is YSLEER. The CDR3 is 19 residues long. J lost 1 base, V lost 0 bases, and 10 bases had no gene match. The DNA for the CDR3 is TGCGCCAGCAGCCAAGAAAGGCTCCTAGCGGGGGGTTTCCAAGAGACCCAGTACTTC. Its translation: CASSQERLLAGGFQETQYF.

The chain has TRBV6-5 and TRBJ1-4; D unclear. The V and J ends lost 5 bases and 0 bases respectively, with 7 bases between them. Germline V CDR1 and CDR2: MNHEY, SVGAGI. This CDR3 contains 14 residues. The CDR3 region has the DNA TGTGCCAGCAGTCCGACTGCAACTAATGAAAAACTGTTTTTT. It encodes CASSPTATNEKLFF.

The rearrangement uses TRBV18 and TRBJ2-3; TRBD2 matches at 9 bases. Germline assignment: CDR1 KGHSH and CDR2 LQKENI. The CDR3 has 19 residues. With 1 base clipped from V and 0 bases from J, the junction kept 11 bases outside the gene matches. CDR3 protein: CASSPRQLAGLSSTDTQYF. As DNA, the CDR3 is TGTGCCAGCTCACCACGGCAGCTAGCGGGATTATCTAGCACAGATACGCAGTATTTT.

This clone occurred once. The V call is TRBV5-4, the J call TRBJ2-1; D is unclear. The CDR3 is made up of 12 amino acids. Germline V CDR1 and CDR2: SGHNT, YYREEE (reference sequence). The germline V and J ends were trimmed by 0 bases and 7 bases, with 5 bases remaining between them. The CDR3 bases are TGTGCCAGCAGCTTGGACGAGAATGAGCAGTTCTTC. This sequence encodes CASSLDENEQFF.

The genes are TRBV29-1 and TRBJ2-2, with D perhaps matching TRBD1 (6 bases). In germline, CDR1 is SQVTM, CDR2 ANQGSEA. The ends were cut back, 4 bases at V and 2 bases at J, with 11 bases in the middle. There are 14 residues in the CDR3. The CDR3 nucleotides are TGCAGCGTTGTCGAACAGGGCAACACCGGGGAGCTGTTTTTT. It translates to CSVVEQGNTGELFF.